The 2 T cell receptor beta chains reported below all come from one sample, sequenced in a study of T cell responses to AZD1222 COVID-19 vaccine. Profiled with immunoSEQ multiplex PCR; TCRdb holds only in-frame clones, not every one. The profile shows fewer than 150,000 clones, approximately 94% of them singletons. The sequencing here drew on peripheral blood, taken on day 0 of AZD1222 vaccination. These TCRs come from an adult in good health.

The chain links TRBV6-5 to TRBJ2-7; 8 bases fit TRBD2. Germline V gives CDR1 MNHEY, CDR2 SVGAGI. The CDR3 runs 14 residues. Trimming took 0 bases from V and 6 from J; bases not matched to a gene: 4. For the CDR3, the DNA is TGTGCCAGCAGTTACTCGGCGGGGGGAGGCGAGCAGTACTTC. As protein: CASSYSAGGGEQYF.

The chain uses TRBV27 and TRBJ2-7; D remains ambiguous. The CDR3 is 14 residues long. CDR1 is MNHEY and CDR2 is SMNVEV in the germline V gene (reference sequence). Trimming left V 3 bases short and J 2 bases short, with 11 bases between. CDR3 nucleotides: TGTGCCAGCAGTTTTCGACCGACCCCCTACGAGCAGTACTTC. Its protein is CASSFRPTPYEQYF.